The T cell receptor (beta chain) under discussion was sequenced for a study of blood T cell repertoires in COVID-19. Method: immunoSEQ multiplex PCR; TCRdb's copy keeps in-frame clones and lacks some. The sample carries about 40,000 clones, approximately 84% recorded once. The CDR3 length is 16 residues. Germline V CDR1 and CDR2: KGHSH, LQKENI. Losses at the gene ends were 1 base for V and 9 bases for J; bases not matched to a gene: 7. The chain joins TRBV18 to TRBJ1-6; 9 nucleotides align to TRBD1. Source material: peripheral blood. The clonotype comes from a human donor in a cohort sampled during active COVID-19. The CDR3 is CASSPRSRTGASPLHF. CDR3 coding DNA: TGTGCCAGCTCACCACGGTCTAGGACAGGGGCTTCACCCCTCCACTTT.